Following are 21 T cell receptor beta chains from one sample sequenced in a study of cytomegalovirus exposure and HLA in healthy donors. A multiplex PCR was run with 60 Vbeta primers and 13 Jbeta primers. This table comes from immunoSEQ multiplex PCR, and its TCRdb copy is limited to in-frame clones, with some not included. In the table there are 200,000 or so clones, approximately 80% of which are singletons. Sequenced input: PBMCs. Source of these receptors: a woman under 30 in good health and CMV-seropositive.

The CDR3 DNA reads TGTGCCAGCCGGGTTGGAAACACCATATATTTT. Translated, it gives CASRVGNTIYF. V gene TRBV28 combines with J gene TRBJ1-3; D is uncertain. The CDR3 runs to 11 residues. V was pared by 8 bases and J by 3 bases, with 5 bases between. Germline loops: CDR1 MDHEN, CDR2 SYDVKM.

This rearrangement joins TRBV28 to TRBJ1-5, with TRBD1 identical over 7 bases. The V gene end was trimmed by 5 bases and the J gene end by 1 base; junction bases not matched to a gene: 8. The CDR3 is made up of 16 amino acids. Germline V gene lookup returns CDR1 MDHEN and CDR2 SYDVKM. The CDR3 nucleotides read TGTGCCAGCAGTGTCCTACAGGGGCACAGCAATCAGCCCCAGCATTTT. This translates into CASSVLQGHSNQPQHF.

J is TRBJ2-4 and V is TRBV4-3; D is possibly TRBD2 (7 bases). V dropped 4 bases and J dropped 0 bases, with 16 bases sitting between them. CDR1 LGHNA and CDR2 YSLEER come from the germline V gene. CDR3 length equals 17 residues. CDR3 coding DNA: TGCGCCAGCAGCCGACTTCAAGGGGGGGAAGCCAAAAACATTCAGTACTTC. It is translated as CASSRLQGGEAKNIQYF.

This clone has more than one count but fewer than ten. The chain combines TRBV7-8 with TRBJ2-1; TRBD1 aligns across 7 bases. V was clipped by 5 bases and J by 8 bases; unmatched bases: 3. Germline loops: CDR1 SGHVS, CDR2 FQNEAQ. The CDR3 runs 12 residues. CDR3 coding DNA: TGTGCCAGCAGCATAGGGGGCGATGAGCAGTTCTTC. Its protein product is CASSIGGDEQFF.

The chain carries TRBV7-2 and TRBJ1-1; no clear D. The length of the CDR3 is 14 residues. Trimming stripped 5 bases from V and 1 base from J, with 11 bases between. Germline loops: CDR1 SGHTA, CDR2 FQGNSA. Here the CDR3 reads CASSRWAGNTEAFF. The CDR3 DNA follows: TGTGCCAGCAGCCGATGGGCAGGGAACACTGAAGCTTTCTTT.

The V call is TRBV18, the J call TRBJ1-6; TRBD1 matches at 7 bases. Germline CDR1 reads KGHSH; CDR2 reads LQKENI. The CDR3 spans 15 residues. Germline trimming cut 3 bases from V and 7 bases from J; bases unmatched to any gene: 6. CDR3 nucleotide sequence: TGTGCCAGCTCACCCCGGGACAGCGTGAATTCACCCCTCCACTTT. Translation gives CASSPRDSVNSPLHF.

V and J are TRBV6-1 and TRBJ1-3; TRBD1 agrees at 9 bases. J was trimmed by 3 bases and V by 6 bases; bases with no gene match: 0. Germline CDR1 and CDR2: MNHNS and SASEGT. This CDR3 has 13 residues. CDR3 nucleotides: TGTGCCAGCAGGGGACAGGGTGGAAACACCATATATTTT. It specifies CASRGQGGNTIYF.

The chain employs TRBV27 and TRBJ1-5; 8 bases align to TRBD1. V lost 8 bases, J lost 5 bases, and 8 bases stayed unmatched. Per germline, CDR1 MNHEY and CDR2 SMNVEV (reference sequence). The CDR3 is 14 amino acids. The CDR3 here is CASRRAGGDQPQHF. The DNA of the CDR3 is TGTGCCAGCCGTAGGGCAGGGGGCGATCAGCCCCAGCATTTT.

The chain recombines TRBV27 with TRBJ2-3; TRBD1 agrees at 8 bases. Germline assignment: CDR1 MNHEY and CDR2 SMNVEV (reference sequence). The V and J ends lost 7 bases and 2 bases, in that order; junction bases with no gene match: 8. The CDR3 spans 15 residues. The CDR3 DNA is TGTGCCAGCAATCCCAGGACAGGGTTCACAGATACGCAGTATTTT. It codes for CASNPRTGFTDTQYF.

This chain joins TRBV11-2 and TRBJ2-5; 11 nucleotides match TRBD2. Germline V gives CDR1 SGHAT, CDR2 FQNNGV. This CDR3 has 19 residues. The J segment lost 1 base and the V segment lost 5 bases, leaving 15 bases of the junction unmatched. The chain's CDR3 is CASSPRGLAGGIIQETQYF. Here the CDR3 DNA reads TGTGCCAGCAGCCCGCGGGGGCTAGCGGGGGGAATAATCCAAGAGACCCAGTACTTC.

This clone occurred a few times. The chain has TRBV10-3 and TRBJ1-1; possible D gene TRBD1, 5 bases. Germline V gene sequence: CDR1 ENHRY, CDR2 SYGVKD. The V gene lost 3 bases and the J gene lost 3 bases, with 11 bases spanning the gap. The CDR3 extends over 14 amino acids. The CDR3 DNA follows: TGTGCCATCAGTGACGGAGGGGCAGACACTGAAGCTTTCTTT. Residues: CAISDGGADTEAFF.

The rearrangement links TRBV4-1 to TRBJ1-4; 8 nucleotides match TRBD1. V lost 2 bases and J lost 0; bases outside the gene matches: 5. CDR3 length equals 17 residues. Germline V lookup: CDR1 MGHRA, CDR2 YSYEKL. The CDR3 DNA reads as TGCGCCAGCAGCCAACCTACAGGGGGGACAACTAATGAAAAACTGTTTTTT. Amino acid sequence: CASSQPTGGTTNEKLFF.

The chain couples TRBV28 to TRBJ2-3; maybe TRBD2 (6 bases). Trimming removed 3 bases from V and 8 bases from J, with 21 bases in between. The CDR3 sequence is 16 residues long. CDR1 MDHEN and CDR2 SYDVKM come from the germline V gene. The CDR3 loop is CASSLDVGGAGRTQYF. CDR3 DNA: TGTGCCAGCAGTTTGGATGTCGGGGGTGCGGGGCGTACGCAGTATTTT.

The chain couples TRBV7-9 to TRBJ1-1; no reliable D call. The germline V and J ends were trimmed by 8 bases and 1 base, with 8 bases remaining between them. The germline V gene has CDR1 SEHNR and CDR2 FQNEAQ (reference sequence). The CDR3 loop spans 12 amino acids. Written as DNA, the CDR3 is TGTGCCAGCGGAGGAGAGAACACTGAAGCTTTCTTT. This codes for CASGGENTEAFF. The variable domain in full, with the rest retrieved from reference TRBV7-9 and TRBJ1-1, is DTGVSQNPRHKITKRGQNVTFRCDPISEHNRLYWYRQTLGQGPEFLTYFQNEAQLEKSRLLSDRFSAERPKGSFSTLEIQRTEQGDSAMYLCASGGENTEAFFGQGTRLTVV.

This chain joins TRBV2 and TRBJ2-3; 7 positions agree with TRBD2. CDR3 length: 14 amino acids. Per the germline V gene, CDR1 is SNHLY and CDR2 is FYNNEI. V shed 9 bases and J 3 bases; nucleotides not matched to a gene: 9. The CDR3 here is CARGSGLGTDTQYF. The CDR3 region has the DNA TGTGCCAGAGGTTCTGGACTAGGGACAGATACGCAGTATTTT.

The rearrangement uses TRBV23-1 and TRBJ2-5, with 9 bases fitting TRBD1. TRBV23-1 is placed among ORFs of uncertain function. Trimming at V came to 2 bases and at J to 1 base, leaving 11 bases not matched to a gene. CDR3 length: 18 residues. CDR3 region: CASSQTKPGQGTQETQYF. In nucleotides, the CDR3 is TGCGCCAGCAGTCAAACTAAACCGGGACAGGGAACCCAAGAGACCCAGTACTTC.

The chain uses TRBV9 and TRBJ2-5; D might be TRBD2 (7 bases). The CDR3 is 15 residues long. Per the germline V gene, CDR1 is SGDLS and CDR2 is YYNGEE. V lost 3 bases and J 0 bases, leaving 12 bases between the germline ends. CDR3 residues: CASSAWGGYQETQYF. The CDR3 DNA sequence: TGTGCCAGCAGCGCCTGGGGGGGCTACCAAGAGACCCAGTACTTC. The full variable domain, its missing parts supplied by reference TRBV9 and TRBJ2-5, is DSGVTQTPKHLITATGQRVTLRCSPRSGDLSVYWYQQSLDQGLQFLIQYYNGEERAKGNILERFSAQQFPDLHSELNLSSLELGDSALYFCASSAWGGYQETQYFGPGTRLLVL.

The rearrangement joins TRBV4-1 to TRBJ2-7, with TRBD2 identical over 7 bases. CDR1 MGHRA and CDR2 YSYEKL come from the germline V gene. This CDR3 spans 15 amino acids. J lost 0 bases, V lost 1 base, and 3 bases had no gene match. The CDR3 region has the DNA TGCGCCAGCAGCCAAGCTAGCGGTAGCTCCTACGAGCAGTACTTC. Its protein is CASSQASGSSYEQYF.

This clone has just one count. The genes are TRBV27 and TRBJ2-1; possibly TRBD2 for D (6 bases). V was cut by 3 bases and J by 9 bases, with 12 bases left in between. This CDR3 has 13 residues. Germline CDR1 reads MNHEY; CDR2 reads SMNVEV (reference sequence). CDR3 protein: CASSFHRAGEQFF. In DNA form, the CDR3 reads TGTGCCAGCAGTTTCCATCGAGCGGGTGAGCAGTTCTTC.

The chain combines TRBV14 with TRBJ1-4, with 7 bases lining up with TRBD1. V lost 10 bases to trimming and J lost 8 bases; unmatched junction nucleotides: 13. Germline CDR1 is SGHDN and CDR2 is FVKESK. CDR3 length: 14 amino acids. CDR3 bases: TGTGCCAAAAAGGGTGAGGGGGCGAGGGAAAAACTGTTTTTT. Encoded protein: CAKKGEGAREKLFF.

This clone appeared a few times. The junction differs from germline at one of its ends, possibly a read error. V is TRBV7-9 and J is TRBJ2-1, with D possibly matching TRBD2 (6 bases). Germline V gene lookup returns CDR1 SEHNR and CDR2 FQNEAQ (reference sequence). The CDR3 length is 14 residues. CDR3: CSSSLGTAYNEQFF. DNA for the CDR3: TGTTCCAGCAGCTTAGGGACTGCCTATAATGAGCAGTTCTTC.